Presented here are 19 T cell receptor beta chains from one specimen sequenced in a study of CD8+CD57+ T cells in acquired aplastic anemia. Selection for sequencing was limited to patients who had shown CD8+CD57+ cell expansion by flow cytometry. It was genomic DNA that served as the template for profiling TCR beta VDJ and CDR3. Each CDR3 protein is one row after TCRdb ran MiXCR on the reads. The sample has around 180,000 distinct CDR3 sequences, around 50% seen once. Sample: sorted CD4+, CD8+, or CD8+CD57+ T cells (not recorded which) from PBMCs. These TCRs come from a human donor with aplastic anemia.

The rearrangement uses TRBV29-1 and TRBJ1-2, with 9 bases identical to TRBD1. CDR1 and CDR2 (germline): SQVTM, ANQGSEA. V was pared by 4 bases and J by 5 bases, with 8 bases of the junction left unmatched. This CDR3 has 14 residues. CDR3 sequence (DNA): TGCAGCGTTGGACAGGGGGGCCCTACTTATGGCTACACCTTC. Amino acids: CSVGQGGPTYGYTF. Drawing the rest from reference TRBV29-1 and TRBJ1-2, the complete variable domain is SAVISQKPSRDICQRGTSLTIQCQVDSQVTMMFWYRQQPGQSLTLIATANQGSEATYESGFVIDKFPISRPNLTFSTLTVSNMSPEDSSIYLCSVGQGGPTYGYTFGSGTRLTVV.

The chain links TRBV28 to TRBJ2-2; D remains unclear. Per the germline V gene, CDR1 is MDHEN and CDR2 is SYDVKM. The CDR3 is 14 amino acids. The V end lost 11 bases, the J end lost 5 bases, and 18 bases lay between the germline ends. The CDR3 nucleotides are TGTGCCTGCCTAGGCCGGGTTGGGACCGGGGAGCTGTTTTTT. Its protein product is CACLGRVGTGELFF.

The chain is built from TRBV24-1 and TRBJ2-5, with D unresolved. This CDR3 comprises 11 residues. Germline V CDR1 and CDR2: KGHDR, SFDVKD. V shed 2 bases and J shed 5 bases, with 2 bases lying between them. The CDR3 sequence: CATSDSETQYF. The CDR3 DNA reads as TGTGCCACCAGTGATTCGGAGACCCAGTACTTC.

The rearrangement uses TRBV30 and TRBJ2-3, with D maybe TRBD1 (5 bases). Germline CDR1 is GTSNPN and CDR2 is SVGIG (reference sequence). The CDR3 has 15 amino acids. The V gene lost 0 bases and the J gene lost 0 bases, with 10 bases spanning the gap. As DNA, the CDR3 is TGTGCCTGGAGTGTCAAGGGGTTTAGCACAGATACGCAGTATTTT. Translation gives CAWSVKGFSTDTQYF.

This clonotype was counted once. A junction end diverges from the germline sequence, so it may reflect a read error. The chain carries TRBV2 and TRBJ1-1, with no clear D. The CDR3 totals 15 residues. Germline CDR1 SNHLY, CDR2 FYNNEI. In nucleotides, the CDR3 is TGTGCCAGCATGGACCCTACGGGGATGAACACTGAAGCTTCCTTT. This sequence encodes CASMDPTGMNTEASF.

In nucleotides, the CDR3 is TGTGCCAGCATGAGGGACGGGCCCTACGAGCAGTACTTC. Translating gives CASMRDGPYEQYF. J is TRBJ2-7 and V is TRBV25-1, with D possibly called TRBD1 or TRBD2 (5 bases each). Trimming removed 7 bases at V and 2 bases at J, with 12 bases between. The germline V gene encodes CDR1 MGHDK and CDR2 SYGVNS. This CDR3 has 13 residues.

This clonotype occurred a few times. The chain has TRBV2 and TRBJ2-3; 8 bases map to TRBD1. With V trimmed by 8 bases and J by 4 bases, 11 bases remained unmatched. CDR3 length equals 15 residues. Germline CDR1 reads SNHLY; CDR2 reads FYNNEI. CDR3 DNA: TGTGCCAGCTCACCCAGGGGGCCCATCCCAGATACGCAGTATTTT. It translates to CASSPRGPIPDTQYF.

V gene TRBV7-9 combines with J gene TRBJ1-1; no firm D call. Trimming pared 3 bases from V and 7 bases from J, leaving 9 bases between. This CDR3 region has 12 residues. CDR1 is SEHNR and CDR2 is FQNEAQ in the germline V gene (reference sequence). The CDR3 loop is CASSFGRDEAFF. CDR3 sequence (DNA): TGTGCCAGCAGCTTCGGTAGGGATGAAGCTTTCTTT.

In its sample, this clonotype was seen many times. V gene TRBV7-3 combines with J gene TRBJ2-3; D unclear. In germline, CDR1 is SGHTA, CDR2 FQGTGA. CDR3 length: 13 residues. Trimming left V 1 base short and J 7 bases short, with 9 bases between. CDR3 sequence: CASSLSFTNTQYF. As DNA, the CDR3 is TGTGCCAGCAGCTTAAGTTTTACGAATACGCAGTATTTT.

This clonotype was picked up a small number of times. The missing conserved phenylalanine or tryptophan at the end of this CDR3 makes a read error likely. V is TRBV20-1 and J is TRBJ2-5, with D tentatively TRBD2 (6 bases). CDR1 is DFQATT and CDR2 is SNEGSKA in the germline V gene (reference sequence). The V end lost 4 bases, the J end lost 2 bases, and 14 bases lay between the germline ends. The CDR3 totals 14 residues. Here the CDR3 DNA reads TGCAGTGCTATTCCGGACTACCATCAAGAGACCCAGTACTCC. This encodes CSAIPDYHQETQYS.

This clonotype was detected ten times or more. The chain has TRBV2 and TRBJ2-5; D tentatively fits TRBD1 or TRBD2 (6 bases each). Looked up from germline, CDR1 is SNHLY and CDR2 is FYNNEI. V shed 5 bases and J shed 6 bases, with 13 bases lying between them. The CDR3 spans 13 residues. CDR3 residues: CASSPEGGKTQYF. The DNA for the CDR3 is TGTGCCAGCAGTCCCGAGGGGGGAAAGACCCAGTACTTC.

The V gene is TRBV5-1, the J gene TRBJ1-2; D is unresolved. V lost 0 bases and J lost 8, with 17 bases in between. The CDR3 contains 15 residues. CDR1 is SGHRS, CDR2 YFSETQ, per germline. The DNA for the CDR3 is TGCGCCAGCAGCTTGGCAGTTGGCTACGGCTCGGGCTACACCTTC. Amino acid sequence: CASSLAVGYGSGYTF.

The CDR3 is CSARNGQFVGAFF. As DNA, the CDR3 is TGCAGTGCTAGAAACGGACAGTTCGTGGGCGCTTTCTTT. V is TRBV20-1 and J is TRBJ1-1; D is possibly TRBD1 (6 bases). Deletions cut 2 bases from V and 11 bases from J, with 18 bases between. Germline loops: CDR1 DFQATT, CDR2 SNEGSKA (reference sequence). This CDR3 is 13 amino acids long.

There are many counts of this clonotype. This chain's CDR3 is CASGTGFNYGYTF. DNA for the CDR3: TGTGCCAGCGGGACAGGATTCAACTATGGCTACACCTTC. The chain employs TRBV6-1 and TRBJ1-2; 8 bases align to TRBD1. CDR1 is MNHNS, CDR2 SASEGT, per germline. J lost 2 bases, V lost 8 bases, and 4 bases had no gene match. The length of the CDR3 is 13 residues.

This clonotype was observed a few times. V and J are TRBV29-1 and TRBJ2-1; 10 nucleotides line up with TRBD1. V was clipped by 4 bases and J by 4 bases; unmatched bases: 7. Germline V gene sequence: CDR1 SQVTM, CDR2 ANQGSEA. The CDR3 has 15 residues. For the CDR3, the DNA is TGCAGCGTTGTAAAGACAGGGGGCATATACAATGAGCAGTTCTTC. Translated, it gives CSVVKTGGIYNEQFF.

Regarding this clonotype: A single base separates this from a much larger clone, so it may be a read error. This rearrangement joins TRBV2 to TRBJ2-2; D is undetermined. There are 13 residues in the CDR3. The germline V gene has CDR1 SNHLY and CDR2 FYNNEI. V gave up 5 bases and J gave up 6 bases, with 10 bases separating them. The CDR3 protein is CASSYRAAGELFF. The CDR3 bases are TGTGCCAGCAGTTATCGGGCGGCCGGGGAGCTGTTTTTT. Full variable domain (missing parts from reference TRBV2 and TRBJ2-2): EPEVTQTPSHQVTQMGQEVILRCVPISNHLYFYWYRQILGQKVEFLVSFYNNEISEKSEIFDDQFSVERPDGSNFTLKIRSTKLEDSAMYFCASSYRAAGELFFGEGSRLTVL.

The chain couples TRBV9 to TRBJ2-5; 10 bases align to TRBD1. Germline CDR1 SGDLS, CDR2 YYNGEE. This CDR3 spans 18 amino acids. Trimming took 4 bases from V and 0 from J; bases not matched to a gene: 12. CDR3 coding DNA: TGTGCCAGCAGCCCCAGGGACAGGGGTTTCCTTTACCAAGAGACCCAGTACTTC. Protein: CASSPRDRGFLYQETQYF.

The V and J genes are TRBV7-9 and TRBJ1-1; no clear D. The CDR3 is 12 residues long. Trimming cost V 1 base and J 8 bases, with 8 bases left between them. Germline V lookup: CDR1 SEHNR, CDR2 FQNEAQ (reference sequence). CDR3 sequence: CASSLEAREAFF. CDR3 sequence (DNA): TGTGCCAGCAGCTTAGAGGCCAGGGAAGCTTTCTTT.

The chain joins TRBV28 to TRBJ1-1, with unresolved D. Germline CDR1 MDHEN, CDR2 SYDVKM. The CDR3 sequence is 13 residues long. V lost 5 bases and J 4 bases, leaving 11 bases between the germline ends. The CDR3 loop is CASSGTWSTEAFF. The CDR3 nucleotides read TGTGCCAGCAGTGGTACATGGAGCACTGAAGCTTTCTTT.